The T cell receptor (beta chain) described here comes from a study of CD8+ T cells in alopecia areata. Once RNA had been extracted, it was reverse transcribed into cDNA to act as the sequencing template. Profiled with immunoSEQ multiplex PCR; TCRdb holds only in-frame clones, not every one. The sample carries around 200,000 clones, 55% to 70% recorded once. Documented treatment: oral pan-JAK inhibitor, 5-10 mg twice daily. Sequences were derived from CD4+ T cells sorted from blood, sampled at week 4, from a patient treated with tofacitinib. The sequence came from a human donor with alopecia areata.

This CDR3 reads CSAPRVYEQYF. DNA of the CDR3: TGCAGTGCTCCGAGGGTATACGAGCAGTACTTC. The rearrangement links TRBV20-1 to TRBJ2-7; weak D call: TRBD2 (5 bases). V dropped 5 bases and J dropped 4 bases, with 9 bases sitting between them. Looked up from germline, CDR1 is DFQATT and CDR2 is SNEGSKA (reference sequence). This CDR3 has 11 residues.